This T cell receptor beta chain originates from a study of blood T cell repertoires in COVID-19. The overall study: COVID-19 samples collected from the United States, Italy and Spain covered acute and convalescent phases.

The protocol was immunoSEQ multiplex PCR, while the TCRdb copy is restricted to in-frame clones and leaves out a portion. The table lists 100,000 to 150,000 clones, approximately 90% of them singletons, with around 2.2% in the top ten. Germline V lookup: CDR1 SGHVS, CDR2 FQNEAQ. The length of the CDR3 is 14 residues. V trimming: 4 bases; J trimming: 3 bases; junction bases outside the gene matches: 3. What was sequenced was peripheral blood. The source is a man in his fifties with COVID-19, enrolled during active disease. The V call is TRBV7-8, the J call TRBJ1-5, with 7 bases aligning to TRBD1. The CDR3 here is CASSSDRANQPQHF. As DNA, the CDR3 is TGTGCCAGCAGCTCCGACAGGGCCAATCAGCCCCAGCATTTT.